This T cell receptor (beta chain) was found in a study of blood T cell repertoires in COVID-19. Study overall: Samples of COVID-19 (acute and convalescent) were obtained from the United States, Italy and Spain. The analysed material was cDNA or gDNA that came from T cells, B-cell-depleted T cells, or PBMCs.

In the original analysis: By means of reference gene primer amplification, nucleated cell counts were estimated. Data came from immunoSEQ multiplex PCR; TCRdb stores just in-frame clones and leaves some out. That table gives V, J and clone size, and the DNA gave D and trimming. The sample holds 90,000 to 120,000 clones, 88% seen once. The V end was cut by 4 bases, the J end by 1 base, with 8 bases between. From germline, CDR1 is SEHNR and CDR2 FQNEAQ (reference sequence). CDR3 length equals 15 residues. Sequenced input: peripheral blood. The chain is built from TRBV7-9 and TRBJ1-6; maybe TRBD1 (6 bases). The TCR originated in a human donor in a cohort sampled during active COVID-19. In DNA form, the CDR3 reads TGTGCCAGCAGCTCAGACAGGTCCTATAATTCACCCCTCCACTTT. It is translated as CASSSDRSYNSPLHF.